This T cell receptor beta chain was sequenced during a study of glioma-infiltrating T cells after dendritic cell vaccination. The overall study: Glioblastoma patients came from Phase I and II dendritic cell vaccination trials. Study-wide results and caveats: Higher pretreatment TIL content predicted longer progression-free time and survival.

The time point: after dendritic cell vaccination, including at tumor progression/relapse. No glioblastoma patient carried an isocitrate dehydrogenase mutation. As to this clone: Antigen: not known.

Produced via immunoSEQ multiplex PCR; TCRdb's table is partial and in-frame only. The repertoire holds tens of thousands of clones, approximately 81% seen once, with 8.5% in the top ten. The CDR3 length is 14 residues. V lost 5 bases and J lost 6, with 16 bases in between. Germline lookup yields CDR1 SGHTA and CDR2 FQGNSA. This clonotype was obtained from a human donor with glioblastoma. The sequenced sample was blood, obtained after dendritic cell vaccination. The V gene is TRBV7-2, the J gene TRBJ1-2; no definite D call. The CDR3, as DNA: TGTGCCAGCAGCACCTACGAGATCGGGAATGGCTACACCTTC. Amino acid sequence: CASSTYEIGNGYTF.